This TCR beta chain emerged from a study of blood T cell repertoires in COVID-19. The wider study: Researchers got acute and convalescent COVID-19 samples from the United States, Italy and Spain. Sources were T cells, B-cell-depleted T cells, or PBMCs; the material itself was cDNA or gDNA.

The CDR3 totals 15 residues. V lost 5 bases and J lost 0; bases outside the gene matches: 6. CDR1 and CDR2 from the germline V gene are MDHEN and SYDVKM. Original methodology: Nucleated cell number was recorded as an estimate derived from reference gene primer amplification. This table comes from immunoSEQ multiplex PCR, and its TCRdb copy is limited to in-frame clones, with some not included. V and J calls and clone size come straight from that table; D and trimming were deduced from the DNA. This sample yields over 90,000 clones, of which 92% are seen a single time; 1.5% to 2% belongs to the top ten.

Material for sequencing was peripheral blood. The source of this sequence is a woman aged 45-59 years with COVID-19, enrolled during active disease. The chain carries TRBV28 and TRBJ1-2; 7 positions match TRBD1. In DNA, the CDR3 is TGTGCCAGCAGTAATTACAGGGGAACTAACTATGGCTACACCTTC. Amino acids: CASSNYRGTNYGYTF.